This TCR beta chain was identified during a study of CD8 T cells in ankylosing spondylitis. Construction of TCR beta libraries was performed using quantitative 5'-RACE with molecular barcodes. TCRdb used MiXCR to reprocess the 5' RACE reads, holding one entry per CDR3 protein. The data contain about 310,000 distinct CDR3 sequences, less than 25% of them singletons. Study results and limitations: The authors reported significant enrichment of disease-linked clones in matched ankylosing spondylitis synovial fluid. With a CD8+ phenotype, disease-linked clones were relatively rare in peripheral blood.

The table lists this clonotype with a count of one. Its antigen is currently unknown. V was clipped by 3 bases and J by 3 bases, with 12 bases between them. The CDR3 has 15 amino acids. CDR1 and CDR2 (germline): LNHNV, YYDKDF (reference sequence). Sequenced: blood, either unsorted or a sorted T cell fraction (not recorded which). The source of this sequence is a female donor with ankylosing spondylitis or in good health (not recorded which). The gene calls are TRBV15 and TRBJ2-1; tentative D call: TRBD1 (6 bases). The CDR3 DNA follows: TGTGCCACCAGCAGCCCAAGGACAGACTACAATGAGCAGTTCTTC. It translates to CATSSPRTDYNEQFF.